The 6 T cell receptor beta chains listed next were all sequenced from one sample in a study of blood T cell repertoires in COVID-19. The repertoire was sequenced with immunoSEQ multiplex PCR; TCRdb's copy has only in-frame clones and lacks some. The sample contains about 230,000 clones, 84% of which appear only once. Sequencing used PBMCs or T cells enriched from blood (not recorded which). These TCRs come from a man aged 55 to 70 who had recovered from COVID-19.

A remark on this clone: In the same sample, other DNA sequences code for this CDR3. The chain joins TRBV7-9 to TRBJ1-1, with 8 bases aligning to TRBD1. CDR3 size: 12 residues. Germline-derived CDR1 and CDR2 are SEHNR and FQNEAQ (reference sequence). With 5 bases clipped from V and 9 bases from J, the junction kept 5 bases outside the gene matches. The DNA of the CDR3 is TGTGCCAGCAGCCTGGGACAGGAAAAAGCTTTCTTT. Encoded protein: CASSLGQEKAFF.

The V and J genes are TRBV10-3 and TRBJ2-1, with TRBD2 identical over 11 bases. Germline values: CDR1 ENHRY, CDR2 SYGVKD. The CDR3 totals 16 residues. The J segment lost 4 bases and the V segment lost 0 bases, leaving 2 bases of the junction unmatched. The CDR3: CAISESTSGSYNEQFF. CDR3 DNA: TGTGCCATCAGTGAGTCTACTAGCGGGAGTTACAATGAGCAGTTCTTC.

V gene TRBV20-1 combines with J gene TRBJ2-4; D is unresolved. Germline CDR1 and CDR2: DFQATT and SNEGSKA (reference sequence). Trimming shortened V by 2 bases and J by 7 bases, and 6 bases separated the two germline ends. This CDR3 comprises 11 residues. The CDR3 sequence is CSARLVNIQYF. The CDR3 nucleotides read TGCAGTGCTAGACTAGTCAACATTCAGTACTTC.

The CDR3 DNA reads as TGTGCCAGTAGTATAGCCCCGGACAGGAGGGAGACCCAGTACTTC. Protein product: CASSIAPDRRETQYF. The chain has TRBV19 and TRBJ2-5, with TRBD1 matching 7 bases. Germline V CDR1 and CDR2: LNHDA, SQIVND (reference sequence). Trimming cost V 1 base and J 5 bases; bases outside gene matches: 7. The CDR3 runs 15 residues.

The CDR3 sequence: CASSLVWASTDTQYF. The CDR3 nucleotides read TGTGCCAGCAGCTTAGTTTGGGCTAGCACAGATACGCAGTATTTT. The chain carries TRBV7-9 and TRBJ2-3, with D unresolved. The CDR3 length is 15 residues. CDR1 is SEHNR and CDR2 is FQNEAQ in the germline V gene (reference sequence). V lost 1 base, J lost 0 bases, and 8 bases lay in between. The complete variable domain, with remaining parts taken from reference TRBV7-9 and TRBJ2-3, reads DTGVSQNPRHKITKRGQNVTFRCDPISEHNRLYWYRQTLGQGPEFLTYFQNEAQLEKSRLLSDRFSAERPKGSFSTLEIQRTEQGDSAMYLCASSLVWASTDTQYFGPGTRLTVL.

This rearrangement joins TRBV7-2 to TRBJ1-6; D perhaps matches TRBD1 (5 bases). V gave up 1 base and J gave up 7 bases, with 5 bases separating them. Germline V gene sequence: CDR1 SGHTA, CDR2 FQGNSA. This CDR3 region has 13 residues. Here the CDR3 reads CASSLGQNSPLHF. As DNA, the CDR3 is TGTGCCAGCAGCTTAGGACAGAATTCACCCCTCCACTTT.